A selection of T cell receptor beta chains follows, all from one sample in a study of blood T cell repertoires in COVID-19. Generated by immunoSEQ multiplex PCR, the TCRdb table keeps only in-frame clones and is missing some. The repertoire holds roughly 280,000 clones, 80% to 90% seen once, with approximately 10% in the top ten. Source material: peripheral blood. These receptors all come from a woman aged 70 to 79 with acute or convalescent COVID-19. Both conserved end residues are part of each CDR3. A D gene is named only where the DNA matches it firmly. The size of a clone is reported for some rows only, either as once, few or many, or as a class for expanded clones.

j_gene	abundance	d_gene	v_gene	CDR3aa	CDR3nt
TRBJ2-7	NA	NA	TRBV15	CATSRGSGSYEQYF	TGTGCCACCAGCAGAGGTTCGGGCTCCTACGAGCAGTACTTC
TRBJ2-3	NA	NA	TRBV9	CASSPPRLGRPDTQYF	TGTGCCAGCAGCCCACCACGTTTGGGGCGCCCAGATACGCAGTATTTT
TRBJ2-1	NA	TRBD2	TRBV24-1	CATSDPGGSYNEQFF	TGTGCCACCAGTGACCCCGGGGGGTCCTACAATGAGCAGTTCTTC
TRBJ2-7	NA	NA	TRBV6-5	CASSFLPGDRYEQYF	TGTGCCAGCAGCTTCCTTCCAGGGGACCGCTACGAGCAGTACTTC
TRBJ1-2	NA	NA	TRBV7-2	CASSFRVNYGYTF	TGTGCCAGCAGCTTCAGGGTCAACTATGGCTACACCTTC
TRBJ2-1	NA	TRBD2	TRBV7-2	CASSPEASGGSQFF	TGTGCCAGCAGCCCAGAAGCTAGCGGGGGGTCTCAATTCTTC
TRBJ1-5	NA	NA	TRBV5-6	CASSFLDQPQHF	TGTGCCAGCAGCTTTCTCGATCAGCCCCAGCATTTT
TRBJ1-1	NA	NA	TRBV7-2	CASNPGGPNTEAFF	TGTGCCAGCAACCCCGGGGGGCCTAACACTGAAGCTTTCTTT
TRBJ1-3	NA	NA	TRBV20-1	CSARAGNTIYF	TGCAGTGCCAGGGCTGGAAACACCATATATTTT
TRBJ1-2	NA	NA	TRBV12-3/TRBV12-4	CASRQGYGGYTF	TGTGCCAGCAGGCAGGGGTACGGTGGCTACACCTTC
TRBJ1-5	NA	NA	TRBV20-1	CSANRDQPQHF	TGCAGTGCTAACAGGGACCAGCCCCAGCATTTT
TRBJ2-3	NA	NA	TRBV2	CASSEAGIATDTQYF	TGTGCCAGCAGTGAGGCCGGGATAGCCACAGATACGCAGTATTTT
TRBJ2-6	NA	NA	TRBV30	CAWSLAAGKDVLTF	TGTGCCTGGAGTCTCGCGGCGGGGAAAGACGTCCTGACTTTC
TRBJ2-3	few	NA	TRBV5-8	CASSSGHPSTDTQYF	TGTGCCAGCAGCTCTGGACACCCTAGCACAGATACGCAGTATTTT
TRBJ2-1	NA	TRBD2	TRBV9	CASSSAGGRNEQFF	TGTGCCAGCAGCTCAGCGGGGGGGCGTAATGAGCAGTTCTTC
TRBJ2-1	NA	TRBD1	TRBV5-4	CASSYPGGMEQFF	TGTGCCAGCAGTTATCCAGGGGGCATGGAGCAGTTCTTC
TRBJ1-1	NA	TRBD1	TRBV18	CASSPRQGDTEAFF	TGTGCCAGCTCACCAAGACAGGGAGACACTGAAGCTTTCTTT
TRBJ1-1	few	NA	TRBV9	CASSVRGNAEAFF	TGTGCCAGCAGCGTAAGGGGTAACGCTGAAGCTTTCTTT
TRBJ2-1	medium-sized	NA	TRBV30	CAWSVTDNEQFF	TGTGCCTGGAGTGTGACAGACAATGAGCAGTTCTTC
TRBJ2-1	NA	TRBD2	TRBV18	CASSPSGGDEQFF	TGTGCCAGCTCACCTAGCGGGGGAGATGAGCAGTTCTTC
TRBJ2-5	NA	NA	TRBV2	CASSKGPLGAETQYF	TGTGCCAGCAGTAAGGGGCCCCTGGGGGCAGAGACCCAGTACTTC
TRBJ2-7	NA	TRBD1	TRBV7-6	CASSPWGTGTGSAEQYF	TGTGCCAGCAGCCCGTGGGGAACCGGGACAGGGAGTGCCGAGCAGTACTTC
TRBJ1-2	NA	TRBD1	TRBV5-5	CASSPLTDRAHGYTF	TGTGCCAGCAGCCCCCTTACAGACAGGGCCCATGGCTACACCTTC
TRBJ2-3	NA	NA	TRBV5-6	CASSLLGGRTDTQYF	TGTGCCAGCAGCTTGCTGGGGGGTAGGACAGATACGCAGTATTTT
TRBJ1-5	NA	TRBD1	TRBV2	CASRDRVGQPQHF	TGTGCCAGCCGGGACAGGGTTGGTCAGCCCCAGCATTTT
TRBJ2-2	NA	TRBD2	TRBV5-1	CASSLLAGGQNTGELFF	TGCGCCAGCAGCCTCCTAGCGGGGGGGCAGAACACCGGGGAGCTGTTTTTT
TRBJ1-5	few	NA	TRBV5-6	CASSWGGLSNQPQHF	TGTGCCAGCAGCTGGGGGGGTTTAAGCAATCAGCCCCAGCATTTT
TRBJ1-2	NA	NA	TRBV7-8	CASSLETDYGYTF	TGTGCCAGCAGCTTAGAGACAGACTATGGCTACACCTTC
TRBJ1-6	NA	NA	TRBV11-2	CASSLDRANSPLHF	TGTGCCAGCAGCTTAGACAGGGCGAATTCACCCCTCCACTTT
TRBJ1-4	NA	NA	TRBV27	CASSPQGGGKLFF	TGTGCCAGCAGTCCACAGGGAGGGGGAAAACTGTTTTTT
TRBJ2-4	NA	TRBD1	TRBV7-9	CATGTVLAKNIQYF	TGTGCCACAGGGACAGTCCTAGCCAAAAACATTCAGTACTTC
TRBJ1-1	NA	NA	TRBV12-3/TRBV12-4	CASSQGRGTEAFF	TGTGCCAGCAGTCAGGGTAGAGGCACTGAAGCTTTCTTT
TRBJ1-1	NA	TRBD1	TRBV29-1	CSVEEGGPNTEAFF	TGCAGCGTAGAGGAAGGGGGCCCGAACACTGAAGCTTTCTTT
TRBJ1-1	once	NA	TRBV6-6	CASSRGPWKLNTEAFF	TGTGCCAGCAGTCGAGGCCCCTGGAAACTAAACACTGAAGCTTTCTTT
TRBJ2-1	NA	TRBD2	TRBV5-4	CASSSSGGYNEQFF	TGTGCCAGCAGCTCTAGCGGGGGCTACAATGAGCAGTTCTTC
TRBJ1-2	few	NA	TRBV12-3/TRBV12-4	CASSPGHSEGYTF	TGTGCCAGCAGTCCGGGACACTCGGAGGGCTACACCTTC
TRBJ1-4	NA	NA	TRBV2	CASSGEGGEKLFF	TGTGCCAGCAGTGGGGAGGGCGGAGAAAAACTGTTTTTT
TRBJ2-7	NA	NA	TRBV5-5	CASSLVMGPYEQYF	TGTGCCAGCAGCTTGGTTATGGGGCCTTACGAGCAGTACTTC
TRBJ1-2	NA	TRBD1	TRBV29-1	CSVVTGWSGYTF	TGCAGCGTTGTGACAGGGTGGTCTGGCTACACCTTC
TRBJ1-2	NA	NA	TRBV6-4	CASSGQGNGYTF	TGTGCCAGCAGTGGGCAGGGTAATGGCTACACCTTC
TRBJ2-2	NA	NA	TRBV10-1	CASSAGSGTGELFF	TGCGCCAGCAGTGCGGGGTCGGGGACCGGGGAGCTGTTTTTT
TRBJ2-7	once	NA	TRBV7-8	CASSPRDYEQYF	TGTGCCAGCAGCCCTCGAGACTACGAGCAGTACTTC
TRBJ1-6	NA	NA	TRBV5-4	CASSFLGGGNSPLHF	TGTGCCAGCAGCTTTTTGGGGGGGGGTAATTCACCCCTCCACTTT
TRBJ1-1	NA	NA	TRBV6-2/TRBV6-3	CASSYFRNTEAFF	TGTGCCAGCAGTTACTTTAGGAACACTGAAGCTTTCTTT
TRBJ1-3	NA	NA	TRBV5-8	CASSPTASGNTIYF	TGTGCCAGCAGTCCGACAGCCTCTGGAAACACCATATATTTT
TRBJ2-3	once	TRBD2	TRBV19	CASSMRTSGADTQYF	TGTGCCAGTAGTATGAGGACTAGCGGGGCAGATACGCAGTATTTT
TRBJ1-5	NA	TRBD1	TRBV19	CASSIAPGQLKNQPQHF	TGTGCCAGTAGTATAGCCCCGGGACAGCTAAAAAATCAGCCCCAGCATTTT
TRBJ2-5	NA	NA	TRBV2	CASNRLERETQYF	TGTGCCAGTAATCGACTAGAACGGGAGACCCAGTACTTC
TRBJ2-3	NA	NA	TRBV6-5	CASSRTSPDTQYF	TGTGCCAGCAGCCGAACTAGCCCCGATACGCAGTATTTT
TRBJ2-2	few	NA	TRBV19	CASSIQDLNTGELFF	TGTGCCAGTAGTATACAGGACTTAAACACCGGGGAGCTGTTTTTT
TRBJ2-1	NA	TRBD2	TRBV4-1	CASSQGSRGGLNEQFF	TGCGCCAGCAGCCAAGGTTCCCGGGGGGGGCTCAATGAGCAGTTCTTC
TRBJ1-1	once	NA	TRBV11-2	CASTLGTFGAYTEAFF	TGTGCCAGCACCTTAGGGACATTTGGGGCCTACACTGAAGCTTTCTTT
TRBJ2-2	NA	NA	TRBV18	CASSPPVGGGRELFF	TGTGCCAGCTCACCACCGGTCGGGGGAGGTCGGGAGCTGTTTTTT
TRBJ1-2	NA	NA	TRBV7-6	CASSLDTGSAGYTF	TGTGCCAGCAGCTTAGATACAGGGTCTGCTGGCTACACCTTC
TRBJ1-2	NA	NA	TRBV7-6	CASSLQASYGYTF	TGTGCCAGCAGCTTGCAGGCCTCTTATGGCTACACCTTC
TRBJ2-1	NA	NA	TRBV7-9	CASSILANEQFF	TGTGCCAGCAGCATCCTAGCGAATGAGCAGTTCTTC
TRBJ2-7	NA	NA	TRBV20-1	CSASMERFSYEQYF	TGCAGTGCTAGTATGGAGCGGTTCTCCTACGAGCAGTACTTC
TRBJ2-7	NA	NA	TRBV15	CATSSLQGVGEQYF	TGTGCCACCAGCAGTTTACAGGGTGTGGGGGAGCAGTACTTC